The 27 T cell receptor beta chains reported below all come from one sample, sequenced in a study of blood T cell repertoires in COVID-19. Measured with immunoSEQ multiplex PCR; TCRdb has only the in-frame clones, and not every one. In the table there are some 190,000 clones, 80% to 90% of which are singletons. The sample was PBMCs or T cells enriched from blood (not recorded which). These receptors were obtained from a woman aged 40 to 50 with acute COVID-19.

This rearrangement joins TRBV30 to TRBJ2-5, with 7 nucleotides matching TRBD1. The CDR3 has 12 residues. Germline V gives CDR1 GTSNPN, CDR2 SVGIG (reference sequence). V lost 5 bases to trimming and J lost 5 bases; unmatched junction nucleotides: 5. CDR3 DNA sequence: TGTGCCTGGGCAGGGGGTCGGGAGACCCAGTACTTC. Residues: CAWAGGRETQYF.

This rearrangement joins TRBV7-9 to TRBJ1-5; no reliable D call. Per germline, CDR1 SEHNR and CDR2 FQNEAQ (reference sequence). Trimming removed 4 bases from V and 0 bases from J, with 4 bases in between. The CDR3 consists of 13 residues. The CDR3 protein is CASSSGSNQPQHF. The CDR3 coding sequence is TGTGCCAGCAGCTCCGGTAGCAATCAGCCCCAGCATTTT.

J is TRBJ1-3 and V is TRBV28; TRBD1 is a possible D gene (6 bases). Trimming took off 3 bases at V and 1 base at J, with 13 bases between the two ends. There are 16 residues in the CDR3. From germline, CDR1 is MDHEN and CDR2 SYDVKM. DNA of the CDR3: TGTGCCAGCAGTTTTATTGTGGGGACATCTGGAAACACCATATATTTT. Encoded protein: CASSFIVGTSGNTIYF.

The chain employs TRBV5-1 and TRBJ1-4; D unresolved. The CDR3 contains 16 residues. The V and J ends lost 5 bases and 0 bases respectively, with 14 bases between them. Germline V gene data show CDR1 as SGHRS and CDR2 as YFSETQ. CDR3 in amino acids: CASSETPIATNEKLFF. The CDR3 coding sequence is TGCGCCAGCAGTGAGACTCCAATTGCAACTAATGAAAAACTGTTTTTT.

The rearrangement uses TRBV7-8 and TRBJ1-1, with 7 positions matching TRBD1. From germline, CDR1 is SGHVS and CDR2 FQNEAQ. Losses at the gene ends were 5 bases for V and 4 bases for J; bases not matched to a gene: 7. The CDR3 extends over 14 amino acids. CDR3: CASSADRVFTEAFF. DNA of the CDR3: TGTGCCAGCAGCGCAGACAGGGTTTTCACTGAAGCTTTCTTT.

The chain links TRBV3-1 (or the pseudogene TRBV3-2) to TRBJ2-5; the match to TRBD2 covers 12 bases. The V gene's germline CDR1 is LGHDT and CDR2 YNNKEL (reference sequence). This CDR3 has 17 amino acids. Unmatched junction bases numbered 7, after V lost 1 base and J lost 4 bases. The CDR3 loop reads CASSQVAASGGGETQYF. CDR3 coding DNA: TGTGCCAGCAGCCAAGTGGCGGCTAGCGGGGGGGGAGAGACCCAGTACTTC.

This clone was recorded once. The chain uses TRBV24-1 and TRBJ1-3; 8 bases are a match to TRBD1. CDR3 length: 14 amino acids. The V gene end was trimmed by 4 bases and the J gene end by 8 bases; junction bases not matched to a gene: 6. Germline V gives CDR1 KGHDR, CDR2 SFDVKD. The CDR3 coding sequence is TGTGCCACCAGTGACAGACAGGGGTTGGACACCATATATTTT. Its translation: CATSDRQGLDTIYF.

V usage is TRBV7-9 and J usage is TRBJ1-6; 7 bases are a match to TRBD1. CDR3 length: 15 amino acids. V gave up 3 bases and J gave up 6 bases; unmatched junction bases: 5. Per the germline V gene, CDR1 is SEHNR and CDR2 is FQNEAQ (reference sequence). The CDR3 nucleotides are TGTGCCAGCAGCTTGGAGGGGGCTGGTAATTCACCCCTCCACTTT. Encoded protein: CASSLEGAGNSPLHF.

The rearrangement joins TRBV11-2 to TRBJ2-7, with 7 bases fitting TRBD1. V was clipped by 1 base and J by 3 bases; unmatched bases: 3. This CDR3 spans 14 amino acids. Germline CDR1 SGHAT, CDR2 FQNNGV. The CDR3 protein is CASSLGPGGYEQYF. For the CDR3, the DNA is TGTGCCAGCAGCTTAGGTCCAGGGGGCTACGAGCAGTACTTC.

The genes are TRBV19 and TRBJ2-1, with 8 bases fitting TRBD2. This CDR3 region has 15 residues. The trim removed 6 bases at V and 2 bases at J, leaving 6 bases unmatched. The germline V gene encodes CDR1 LNHDA and CDR2 SQIVND (reference sequence). CDR3: CASRSGSGPYNEQFF. The CDR3 bases are TGTGCCAGTAGAAGCGGGAGTGGGCCCTACAATGAGCAGTTCTTC. Complete variable domain (other parts from reference TRBV19 and TRBJ2-1): DGGITQSPKYLFRKEGQNVTLSCEQNLNHDAMYWYRQDPGQGLRLIYYSQIVNDFQKGDIAEGYSVSREKKESFPLTVTSAQKNPTAFYLCASRSGSGPYNEQFFGPGTRLTVL.

The V and J genes are TRBV9 and TRBJ2-3, with TRBD2 matching over 12 bases. The germline V gene encodes CDR1 SGDLS and CDR2 YYNGEE. The junction had 17 bases not matched to a gene; V was cut back by 1 base and J by 5 bases. CDR3 length: 20 amino acids. The CDR3 loop reads CASSVSPLAGGLGVGDTQYF. The CDR3 DNA reads TGTGCCAGCAGCGTATCCCCCCTAGCGGGGGGGCTGGGCGTTGGAGATACGCAGTATTTT. The whole variable domain, filled in from reference TRBV9 and TRBJ2-3, reads DSGVTQTPKHLITATGQRVTLRCSPRSGDLSVYWYQQSLDQGLQFLIQYYNGEERAKGNILERFSAQQFPDLHSELNLSSLELGDSALYFCASSVSPLAGGLGVGDTQYFGPGTRLTVL.

The chain has TRBV9 and TRBJ2-5; D is unclear. Trimming took off 0 bases at V and 0 bases at J, with 9 bases between the two ends. Germline V CDR1 and CDR2: SGDLS, YYNGEE. This CDR3 contains 15 residues. This chain's CDR3 is CASSVGAGYQETQYF. CDR3 bases: TGTGCCAGCAGCGTAGGGGCAGGCTACCAAGAGACCCAGTACTTC.

Comments on this clone: One end of the junction fails to match germline, which may point to a read error. The V call is TRBV3-1 (or the pseudogene TRBV3-2), the J call TRBJ2-2; possible D gene TRBD1, 5 bases. Germline CDR1 LGHDT, CDR2 YNNKEL (reference sequence). The CDR3 runs to 14 residues. The CDR3 is CASGQGAGTGELFF. DNA of the CDR3: TGTGCCAGCGGCCAAGGAGCAGGGACCGGGGAGCTGTTTTTT.

The V gene is TRBV30, the J gene TRBJ2-5; TRBD1 agrees at 11 bases. The CDR3 has 12 residues. After removal of 5 bases from V and 4 bases from J, the junction contained 0 bases not matched to a gene. From germline, CDR1 is GTSNPN and CDR2 SVGIG (reference sequence). CDR3 DNA: TGTGCCTGGGGACAGGGGGCAGAGACCCAGTACTTC. This codes for CAWGQGAETQYF.

This chain links TRBV7-6 with TRBJ2-1; 9 nucleotides match TRBD1. V shed 5 bases and J 6 bases; nucleotides not matched to a gene: 8. Per germline, CDR1 SGHVS and CDR2 FNYEAQ. The CDR3 consists of 15 residues. CDR3 sequence reads: CASSSRDRAINEQFF. In nucleotides, the CDR3 is TGTGCCAGCAGCAGCCGGGACAGGGCGATCAATGAGCAGTTCTTC.

This clone was recorded a few times. The rearrangement uses TRBV3-1 (or the pseudogene TRBV3-2) and TRBJ2-1; 10 nucleotides match TRBD2. The germline V gene encodes CDR1 LGHDT and CDR2 YNNKEL (reference sequence). Germline trimming cut 3 bases from V and 3 bases from J; bases unmatched to any gene: 14. The CDR3 has 19 amino acids. In nucleotides, the CDR3 is TGTGCCAGCAGCCAGACCGGGACTAGCGCTATGAGGAACTACAATGAGCAGTTCTTC. This encodes CASSQTGTSAMRNYNEQFF.

The chain recombines TRBV2 with TRBJ2-5; 10 bases map to TRBD1. Germline values: CDR1 SNHLY, CDR2 FYNNEI. The J segment lost 3 bases and the V segment lost 2 bases, leaving 9 bases of the junction unmatched. This CDR3 comprises 17 residues. The CDR3 loop reads CASSEWGTGEDEETQYF. In DNA, the CDR3 is TGTGCCAGCAGTGAATGGGGGACAGGGGAGGATGAAGAGACCCAGTACTTC.

This clone showed up many times. The chain recombines TRBV5-1 with TRBJ2-5; TRBD2 aligns across 8 bases. The CDR3 sequence is 15 residues long. Germline CDR1 and CDR2: SGHRS and YFSETQ. The trim removed 5 bases at V and 5 bases at J, leaving 11 bases unmatched. CDR3 sequence reads: CASSGRGAGAETQYF. The CDR3 DNA reads as TGCGCCAGCAGTGGCCGGGGAGCGGGAGCGGAGACCCAGTACTTC.

V gene TRBV5-1 combines with J gene TRBJ1-2, with D perhaps TRBD1 (5 bases). The CDR3 runs 15 residues. The V gene lost 0 bases and the J gene lost 0 bases, with 9 bases spanning the gap. CDR1 is SGHRS and CDR2 is YFSETQ in the germline V gene. CDR3 sequence (DNA): TGCGCCAGCAGCTTGGTTCGGGGGGCTAACTATGGCTACACCTTC. Encoded protein: CASSLVRGANYGYTF.

This clone was picked up a small number of times. V is TRBV3-1 (or the pseudogene TRBV3-2) and J is TRBJ1-1; no clear D gene. The germline V and J ends were trimmed by 1 base and 5 bases, with 8 bases remaining between them. This CDR3 is built from 13 residues. Germline V gene sequence: CDR1 LGHDT, CDR2 YNNKEL (reference sequence). In DNA form, the CDR3 reads TGTGCCAGCAGCCAAGGGTTGAGGACTGAAGCTTTCTTT. The encoded protein is CASSQGLRTEAFF.

The chain links TRBV5-1 to TRBJ1-2, with 8 bases lining up with TRBD1. Trimming cost V 4 bases and J 4 bases; bases outside gene matches: 6. Germline V gene data show CDR1 as SGHRS and CDR2 as YFSETQ. This CDR3 has 14 residues. The DNA of the CDR3 is TGCGCCAGCAGCAGACGACAGGGGAGCTATGGCTACACCTTC. Translated: CASSRRQGSYGYTF.

The rearrangement links TRBV7-9 to TRBJ2-3; D is uncertain. Germline CDR1 is SEHNR and CDR2 is FQNEAQ (reference sequence). Trimming took 0 bases from V and 2 from J, leaving 12 bases between them. The CDR3 sequence is 16 residues long. The CDR3 here is CASSLASPFYTDTQYF. The CDR3 nucleotides are TGTGCCAGCAGCTTAGCGTCTCCCTTTTACACAGATACGCAGTATTTT.

J is TRBJ1-2 and V is TRBV18; D call uncertain. V lost 6 bases, J lost 8 bases, and 16 bases lay in between. The CDR3 has 13 amino acids. The germline V gene has CDR1 KGHSH and CDR2 LQKENI. The CDR3 protein is CASSTNRGMGYTF. In nucleotides, the CDR3 is TGTGCCAGCTCGACCAACAGAGGGATGGGCTACACCTTC.

The chain employs TRBV19 and TRBJ1-2; D unresolved. The germline V gene has CDR1 LNHDA and CDR2 SQIVND (reference sequence). V was cut by 3 bases and J by 4 bases, with 9 bases left in between. The CDR3 is 13 amino acids. CDR3 residues: CASSIAGTYGYTF. The CDR3 nucleotides are TGTGCCAGTAGTATCGCGGGTACCTATGGCTACACCTTC. The full variable domain, in which reference TRBV19 and TRBJ1-2 provide the parts outside the CDR3, is DGGITQSPKYLFRKEGQNVTLSCEQNLNHDAMYWYRQDPGQGLRLIYYSQIVNDFQKGDIAEGYSVSREKKESFPLTVTSAQKNPTAFYLCASSIAGTYGYTFGSGTRLTVV.

The V call is TRBV18, the J call TRBJ2-3; 8 bases line up with TRBD1. V trimming: 1 base; J trimming: 3 bases; junction bases outside the gene matches: 6. The length of the CDR3 is 16 residues. Germline values: CDR1 KGHSH, CDR2 LQKENI. The CDR3 here is CASSPRAGGATDTQYF. The CDR3 coding sequence is TGTGCCAGCTCACCACGGGCAGGGGGCGCAACAGATACGCAGTATTTT.

This clone was detected only a few times. The chain combines TRBV28 with TRBJ1-6; tentatively, D is TRBD1 (5 bases). Germline CDR1 MDHEN, CDR2 SYDVKM. The CDR3 length is 13 residues. The germline V and J ends were trimmed by 2 bases and 8 bases, with 7 bases remaining between them. The CDR3 reads CASSLVRDSPLHF. The CDR3 DNA reads as TGTGCCAGCAGTTTAGTCAGGGATTCACCCCTCCACTTT.

This chain uses TRBV29-1 with TRBJ2-1; D is possibly TRBD2 (5 bases). V was trimmed by 5 bases and J by 3 bases, leaving 8 bases between them. Germline V gene data show CDR1 as SQVTM and CDR2 as ANQGSEA. The CDR3 is 12 amino acids. In DNA, the CDR3 is TGCAGCGTTAGACGGGGCTACAATGAGCAGTTCTTC. It is translated as CSVRRGYNEQFF.